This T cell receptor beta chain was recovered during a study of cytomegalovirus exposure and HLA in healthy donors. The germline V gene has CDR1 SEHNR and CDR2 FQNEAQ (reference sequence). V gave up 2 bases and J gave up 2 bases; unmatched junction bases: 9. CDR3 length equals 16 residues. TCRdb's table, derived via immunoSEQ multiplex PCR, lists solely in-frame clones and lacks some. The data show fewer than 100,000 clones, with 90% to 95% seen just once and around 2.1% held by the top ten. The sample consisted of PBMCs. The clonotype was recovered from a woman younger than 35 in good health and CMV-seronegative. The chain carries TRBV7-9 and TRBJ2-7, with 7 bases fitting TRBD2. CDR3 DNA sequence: TGTGCCAGCAGCTTAAGGTGGGCTAGCGGTACCTACGAGCAGTACTTC. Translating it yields CASSLRWASGTYEQYF.